This passage covers 21 T cell receptor beta chains from one sample sequenced in a study of glioma-infiltrating T cells after dendritic cell vaccination. Sequencing used immunoSEQ multiplex PCR; TCRdb keeps in-frame clones, though not all of them. The sample lists 75,000 to 100,000 clones, 79% occurring once. This sample comprised blood, obtained before dendritic cell vaccination. Every receptor here comes from a human donor with glioblastoma.

The chain joins TRBV15 to TRBJ2-1; 9 positions agree with TRBD2. The CDR3 runs to 15 residues. V lost 4 bases and J lost 8; bases outside the gene matches: 9. Germline V lookup: CDR1 LNHNV, CDR2 YYDKDF (reference sequence). The CDR3 loop is CATSNGGLASDEQFF. The DNA for the CDR3 is TGTGCCACCAGCAACGGGGGACTAGCAAGCGATGAGCAGTTCTTC.

V usage is TRBV5-1 and J usage is TRBJ2-7; TRBD2 matches at 7 bases. The CDR3 is 15 residues long. The V segment lost 0 bases and the J segment 0 bases; nucleotides outside the gene matches: 3. Germline lookup yields CDR1 SGHRS and CDR2 YFSETQ. The CDR3 reads CASSLVAGSSYEQYF. CDR3 nucleotides: TGCGCCAGCAGCTTGGTAGCGGGTAGCTCCTACGAGCAGTACTTC.

The chain employs TRBV28 and TRBJ2-7; unclear D gene. The V end was cut by 6 bases, the J end by 2 bases, with 5 bases between. The germline CDR1 and CDR2 sequences are MDHEN and SYDVKM. This CDR3 has 11 residues. This CDR3 is CASRRTYEQYF. In DNA, the CDR3 is TGTGCCAGCAGGCGGACCTACGAGCAGTACTTC.

This clone was recorded a few times. This rearrangement joins TRBV20-1 to TRBJ1-1; perhaps TRBD1 as D (5 bases). Germline loops: CDR1 DFQATT, CDR2 SNEGSKA (reference sequence). CDR3 length: 10 residues. V lost 7 bases to trimming and J lost 10 bases, with 13 bases between them. The CDR3 region is CSVRGSGAFF. The DNA for the CDR3 is TGCAGTGTCCGGGGGTCGGGAGCTTTCTTT.

The V gene is TRBV9, the J gene TRBJ2-1; 12 nucleotides match TRBD2. Trimming removed 0 bases from V and 4 bases from J; junction bases left unmatched: 14. CDR3 size: 20 residues. CDR1 is SGDLS, CDR2 YYNGEE, per germline. The CDR3: CASSVEGRGLAGLSYNEQFF. The CDR3 DNA reads as TGTGCCAGCAGCGTAGAGGGACGGGGACTAGCGGGCCTCTCATACAATGAGCAGTTCTTC. The full variable domain, in which reference TRBV9 and TRBJ2-1 provide the parts outside the CDR3, is DSGVTQTPKHLITATGQRVTLRCSPRSGDLSVYWYQQSLDQGLQFLIQYYNGEERAKGNILERFSAQQFPDLHSELNLSSLELGDSALYFCASSVEGRGLAGLSYNEQFFGPGTRLTVL.

J is TRBJ2-6 and V is TRBV7-2, with D uncertain. Trimming pared 4 bases from V and 0 bases from J, leaving 13 bases between. The CDR3 runs 17 residues. Per germline, CDR1 SGHTA and CDR2 FQGNSA. CDR3 amino acids: CASSSNPGSSGANVLTF. CDR3 in DNA: TGTGCCAGCAGCTCGAACCCAGGCAGCTCTGGGGCCAACGTCCTGACTTTC.

The chain recombines TRBV6-5 with TRBJ2-2; TRBD1 matches at 9 bases. Trimming at V came to 6 bases and at J to 5 bases, leaving 7 bases not matched to a gene. The CDR3 runs to 15 residues. Per the germline V gene, CDR1 is MNHEY and CDR2 is SVGAGI. CDR3 nucleotides: TGTGCCAGCAGAGCGGGGACAGGGTGGACCGGGGAGCTGTTTTTT. As protein: CASRAGTGWTGELFF.

The V call is TRBV5-1, the J call TRBJ2-1, with 14 bases fitting TRBD2. This CDR3 has 19 amino acids. J was trimmed by 2 bases and V by 0 bases; bases with no gene match: 7. Germline CDR1 reads SGHRS; CDR2 reads YFSETQ. CDR3: CASSLGGTSGRRPYNEQFF. CDR3 nucleotides: TGCGCCAGCAGCTTGGGTGGGACTAGCGGGAGAAGACCCTACAATGAGCAGTTCTTC.

CDR3 nucleotide sequence: TGTGCCAGCAGTTACCGGGACAGGGTCCTTTATACGCAGTATTTT. Protein sequence: CASSYRDRVLYTQYF. The V and J genes are TRBV28 and TRBJ2-3; 9 bases map to TRBD1. The CDR3 length is 15 residues. V shed 4 bases, J shed 7 bases, and the junction held 9 bases outside the gene matches. Germline V gives CDR1 MDHEN, CDR2 SYDVKM.

CDR3 in amino acids: CASSLRSQGGHHSLRSGNTIYF. Here the CDR3 DNA reads TGCGCCAGCAGCCTTCGATCACAGGGGGGCCACCATTCCCTGCGCTCTGGAAACACCATATATTTT. This sequence joins TRBV4-1 and TRBJ1-3; 8 nucleotides line up with TRBD1. Germline loops: CDR1 MGHRA, CDR2 YSYEKL. V trimming: 4 bases; J trimming: 0 bases; junction bases outside the gene matches: 23. CDR3 length: 22 residues.

The chain uses TRBV29-1 and TRBJ1-4; D call uncertain. This CDR3 contains 14 residues. Trimming removed 5 bases from V and 8 bases from J, with 18 bases in between. Germline assignment: CDR1 SQVTM and CDR2 ANQGSEA. Here the CDR3 reads CSVSFGFSAEKLFF. Written as DNA, the CDR3 is TGCAGCGTTTCCTTCGGTTTTTCCGCGGAAAAACTGTTTTTT.

V gene TRBV27 combines with J gene TRBJ1-4; possible D gene TRBD1, 5 bases. Germline CDR1 reads MNHEY; CDR2 reads SMNVEV (reference sequence). This CDR3 region has 15 residues. V was pared by 0 bases and J by 8 bases, with 13 bases between. CDR3 amino acids: CASSLSWQGGEKLFF. The CDR3 DNA is TGTGCCAGCAGTTTATCGTGGCAGGGAGGAGAAAAACTGTTTTTT.

This chain connects TRBV27 to TRBJ1-5; D is ambiguous. In germline, CDR1 is MNHEY, CDR2 SMNVEV (reference sequence). Trimming shortened V by 2 bases and J by 2 bases, and 7 bases separated the two germline ends. The CDR3 covers 14 residues. The CDR3 DNA sequence: TGTGCCAGCAGTTTAGCGGGTGGCAATCAGCCCCAGCATTTT. This encodes CASSLAGGNQPQHF.

This clone was seen more than once but under ten times. The chain couples TRBV5-4 to TRBJ2-3; a possible D gene is TRBD2 (5 bases). Looked up from germline, CDR1 is SGHNT and CDR2 is YYREEE (reference sequence). This CDR3 has 15 residues. The V and J ends lost 2 bases and 0 bases respectively, with 10 bases between them. CDR3: CASSLGLSSTDTQYF. The CDR3, as DNA: TGTGCCAGCAGCTTAGGACTTTCTAGCACAGATACGCAGTATTTT.

This sequence joins TRBV19 and TRBJ1-1, with D unclear. Trimming took 7 bases from V and 0 from J, leaving 12 bases between them. This CDR3 is 14 amino acids long. The germline gives CDR1 LNHDA, CDR2 SQIVND (reference sequence). CDR3 sequence (DNA): TGTGCCAGTAACACGAGACAACTGAACACTGAAGCTTTCTTT. Its translation is CASNTRQLNTEAFF.

The chain employs TRBV27 and TRBJ2-1; D possibly corresponds to TRBD2 (7 bases). Trimming took off 4 bases at V and 12 bases at J, with 28 bases between the two ends. This CDR3 spans 17 amino acids. Per the germline V gene, CDR1 is MNHEY and CDR2 is SMNVEV (reference sequence). The CDR3 reads CASSWTGGGSGGFSQFF. DNA of the CDR3: TGTGCCAGCAGTTGGACGGGGGGCGGGTCTGGTGGGTTCTCGCAGTTCTTC.

The rearrangement links TRBV30 to TRBJ1-2; TRBD1 aligns across 10 bases. CDR1 is GTSNPN and CDR2 is SVGIG in the germline V gene (reference sequence). CDR3 length: 13 amino acids. V was pared by 2 bases and J by 6 bases, with 3 bases of the junction left unmatched. The CDR3 nucleotides read TGTGCCTGGAGTTTGACAGGGGGCAATGGCTACACCTTC. Translation: CAWSLTGGNGYTF. Drawing the rest from reference TRBV30 and TRBJ1-2, the complete variable domain is SQTIHQWPATLVQPVGSPLSLECTVEGTSNPNLYWYRQAAGRGLQLLFYSVGIGQISSEVPQNLSASRPQDRQFILSSKKLLLSDSGFYLCAWSLTGGNGYTFGSGTRLTVV.

The V and J genes are TRBV5-1 and TRBJ1-1; D possibly corresponds to TRBD1 (5 bases). The germline gives CDR1 SGHRS, CDR2 YFSETQ. This CDR3 comprises 15 residues. Trimming removed 0 bases at V and 0 bases at J, with 9 bases between. This CDR3 reads CASSLARQMNTEAFF. Written as DNA, the CDR3 is TGCGCCAGCAGCTTGGCCAGACAGATGAACACTGAAGCTTTCTTT. The whole variable domain, filled in from reference TRBV5-1 and TRBJ1-1, reads KAGVTQTPRYLIKTRGQQVTLSCSPISGHRSVSWYQQTPGQGLQFLFEYFSETQRNKGNFPGRFSGRQFSNSRSEMNVSTLELGDSALYLCASSLARQMNTEAFFGQGTRLTVV.

The chain carries TRBV19 and TRBJ1-5; D is possibly TRBD1 (5 bases). Trimming left V 7 bases short and J 2 bases short, with 18 bases between. Germline loops: CDR1 LNHDA, CDR2 SQIVND (reference sequence). The CDR3 consists of 16 residues. The CDR3 is CASKVARPGGNQPQHF. The CDR3 nucleotides are TGTGCCAGTAAAGTGGCGAGGCCGGGGGGCAATCAGCCCCAGCATTTT. Full variable domain (rest looked up from reference TRBV19 and TRBJ1-5): DGGITQSPKYLFRKEGQNVTLSCEQNLNHDAMYWYRQDPGQGLRLIYYSQIVNDFQKGDIAEGYSVSREKKESFPLTVTSAQKNPTAFYLCASKVARPGGNQPQHFGDGTRLSIL.

This rearrangement joins TRBV9 to TRBJ1-2, with 7 bases matching TRBD1. There are 16 residues in the CDR3. V shed 3 bases, J shed 5 bases, and the junction held 13 bases outside the gene matches. Germline assignment: CDR1 SGDLS and CDR2 YYNGEE. CDR3 amino acids: CASSGQGTAFSYGYTF. CDR3 coding DNA: TGTGCCAGCAGCGGCCAAGGGACAGCTTTTTCTTATGGCTACACCTTC.

This clone was detected only once. J is TRBJ2-1 and V is TRBV27, with TRBD2 identical over 12 bases. The germline CDR1 and CDR2 sequences are MNHEY and SMNVEV (reference sequence). This CDR3 comprises 17 residues. Trimming cost V 2 bases and J 4 bases; bases outside gene matches: 6. CDR3 nucleotide sequence: TGTGCCAGCAGTTTAGGGATGGGGACTAGCGGGTACAATGAGCAGTTCTTC. Its translation is CASSLGMGTSGYNEQFF.